The source of this T cell receptor beta chain is a study of OX40 agonist ivuxolimab in advanced cancers. General observations from the study: More expanded clones were seen, on average, in CD8+ T cells than in CD4+. Clonal expansion by week 6 occurred in CD4+ and CD8+ blood T cells (at 0.1 to 3.0 mg/kg).

This CDR3 is 16 amino acids long. Trimming pared 2 bases from V and 0 bases from J, leaving 8 bases between. The germline V gene has CDR1 SGHDN and CDR2 FVKESK. As regards this clone: Its antigen is unknown.

Profiling relied on immunoSEQ multiplex PCR, and the TCRdb table lists in-frame clones only, not all of them. This sample carries about 62,000 clones, over 80% of them seen once, and the ten largest clones take approximately 4%. This sequence was found in an adult with an advanced solid tumor such as melanoma, head and neck, liver or kidney cancer. Sequenced here: CD4+ or CD8+ T cells sorted from blood, sampled in a trial of the OX40 agonist ivuxolimab. This chain links TRBV14 with TRBJ2-6; D is unresolved. The CDR3 sequence: CASSQPFPSGANVLTF. The CDR3 DNA reads TGTGCCAGCAGCCAACCCTTTCCCTCTGGGGCCAACGTCCTGACTTTC. The entire variable domain, with the rest obtained from reference TRBV14 and TRBJ2-6, is as follows: EAGVTQFPSHSVIEKGQTVTLRCDPISGHDNLYWYRRVMGKEIKFLLHFVKESKQDESGMPNNRFLAERTGGTYSTLKVQPAELEDSGVYFCASSQPFPSGANVLTFGAGSRLTVL.